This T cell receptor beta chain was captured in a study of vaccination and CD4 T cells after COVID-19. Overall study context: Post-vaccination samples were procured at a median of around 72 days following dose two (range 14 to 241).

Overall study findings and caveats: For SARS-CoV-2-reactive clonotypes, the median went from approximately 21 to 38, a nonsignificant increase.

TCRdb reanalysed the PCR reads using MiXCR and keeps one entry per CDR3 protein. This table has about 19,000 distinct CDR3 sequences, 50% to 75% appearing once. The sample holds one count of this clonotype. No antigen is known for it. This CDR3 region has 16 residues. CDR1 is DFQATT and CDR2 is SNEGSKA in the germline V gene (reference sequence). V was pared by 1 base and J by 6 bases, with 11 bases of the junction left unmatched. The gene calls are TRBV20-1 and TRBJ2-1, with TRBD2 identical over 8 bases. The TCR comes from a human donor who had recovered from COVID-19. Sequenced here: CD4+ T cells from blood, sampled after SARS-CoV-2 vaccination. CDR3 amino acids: CSARARAGVGINEQFF. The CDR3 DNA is TGCAGTGCTAGAGCGAGAGCGGGAGTAGGAATCAATGAGCAGTTCTTC.